This T cell receptor beta chain was sequenced during a study of human T cells and chemical hapten exposure. The time point: patch test 2, 6 weeks after DPC sensitization. Treatment noted: therapeutic diphenylcyclopropenone sensitization with weekly scalp DPC. The template was total RNA from unfractionated whole blood. This clonotype came up many times. Its antigen is not known. Each CDR3 protein gets one entry after TCRdb re-called the RACE reads with MiXCR. The sample lists a few hundred thousand distinct CDR3 sequences, roughly 6.3% occurring once. Study-wide points: Controls formed significantly fewer large CDR3 similarity clusters than expanded TCRs did.

Germline V lookup: CDR1 KGHSH, CDR2 LQKENI. There are 15 residues in the CDR3. The ends lost 3 bases at V and 5 bases at J; junction bases unmatched: 6. V and J are TRBV18 and TRBJ1-2, with 10 bases lining up with TRBD1. This TCR was recovered from a woman aged 18-35 years with alopecia areata. Some clones in this sample may be carry-over from other donors' samples. The starting material was whole blood, obtained in connection with sensitization to the hapten diphenylcyclopropenone (DPC). Written as DNA, the CDR3 is TGTGCCAGCTCACCGGGGGACAGGGGATTTTATGGCTACACCTTC. This codes for CASSPGDRGFYGYTF. Together with reference TRBV18 and TRBJ1-2, the CDR3 gives the full variable domain: NAGVMQNPRHLVRRRGQEARLRCSPMKGHSHVYWYRQLPEEGLKFMVYLQKENIIDESGMPKERFSAEFPKEGPSILRIQQVVRGDSAAYFCASSPGDRGFYGYTFGSGTRLTVV.